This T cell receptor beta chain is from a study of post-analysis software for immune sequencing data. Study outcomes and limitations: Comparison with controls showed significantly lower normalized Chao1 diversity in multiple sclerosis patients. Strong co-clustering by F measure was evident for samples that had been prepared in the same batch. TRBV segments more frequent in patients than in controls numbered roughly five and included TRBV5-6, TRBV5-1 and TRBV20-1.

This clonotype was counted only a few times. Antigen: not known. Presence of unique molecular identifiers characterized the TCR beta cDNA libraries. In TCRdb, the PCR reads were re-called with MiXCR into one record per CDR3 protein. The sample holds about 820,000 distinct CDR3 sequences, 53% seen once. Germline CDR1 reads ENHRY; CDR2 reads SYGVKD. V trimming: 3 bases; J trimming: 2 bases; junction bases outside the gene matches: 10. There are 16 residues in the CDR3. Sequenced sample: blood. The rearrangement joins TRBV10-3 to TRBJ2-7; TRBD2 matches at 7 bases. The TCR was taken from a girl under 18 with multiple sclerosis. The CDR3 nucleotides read TGTGCCATCAGTGAACCAAATTTGGGAGGGACCTACGAGCAGTACTTC. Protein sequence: CAISEPNLGGTYEQYF.